Listed here are 10 T cell receptor beta chains from one sample, sequenced in a study of shared clonotypes between healthy human individuals. Sequenced by immunoSEQ multiplex PCR; TCRdb stores in-frame clones only, minus some. The sample consists of over a million clones, approximately 70% of them appearing once. Sample: memory CD4+ T cells sorted from blood. Regarding subset: CD45RA-negative fraction. These receptors originate from a man aged 18 to 30 in good health.

This chain joins TRBV6-6 and TRBJ2-7; 9 bases map to TRBD2. The CDR3 length is 15 residues. J gave up 7 bases and V 2 bases, and 9 bases lay outside the gene matches. Germline-derived CDR1 and CDR2 are MNHNY and SVGAGI (reference sequence). Here the CDR3 reads CASSYGLAGRVEQYF. CDR3 nucleotides: TGTGCCAGCAGTTACGGGCTAGCGGGACGCGTAGAGCAGTACTTC.

Comment on this clone: The sample carries other DNA sequences with the same CDR3. This chain uses TRBV2 with TRBJ2-2; D unresolved. The V and J ends lost 5 bases and 0 bases respectively, with 7 bases between them. The germline V gene has CDR1 SNHLY and CDR2 FYNNEI. This CDR3 comprises 14 residues. This CDR3 is CASSLAPNTGELFF. The CDR3 bases are TGTGCCAGCAGTCTCGCCCCGAACACCGGGGAGCTGTTTTTT. Looking up the rest from reference TRBV2 and TRBJ2-2 gives the full variable domain: EPEVTQTPSHQVTQMGQEVILRCVPISNHLYFYWYRQILGQKVEFLVSFYNNEISEKSEIFDDQFSVERPDGSNFTLKIRSTKLEDSAMYFCASSLAPNTGELFFGEGSRLTVL.

The V gene is TRBV6-6, the J gene TRBJ2-7; a possible D gene is TRBD2 (6 bases). Germline V gene sequence: CDR1 MNHNY, CDR2 SVGAGI (reference sequence). CDR3 length: 15 residues. V lost 6 bases to trimming and J lost 3 bases, with 18 bases between them. The CDR3 coding sequence is TGTGCCAGCAGGATAACAGGAGCGGGTAACTACGAGCAGTACTTC. Amino acids: CASRITGAGNYEQYF.

The chain carries TRBV6-8 and TRBJ2-7; D possibly corresponds to TRBD1 (7 bases). V shed 6 bases and J shed 1 base, with 25 bases lying between them. CDR1 and CDR2 (germline): MNHGY, SAAAGT. There are 18 residues in the CDR3. The CDR3 nucleotides are TGTGCCAGCAGCAGGGGGGTTGAGAAGGGACGGTCATCCTACGAGCAGTACTTC. Its protein is CASSRGVEKGRSSYEQYF.

CDR3 DNA sequence: TGTGCCTGGGGGACAGGGGCTTTTCAGGGGTCTGGAAACACCATATATTTT. Protein sequence: CAWGTGAFQGSGNTIYF. The gene calls are TRBV30 and TRBJ1-3; 10 bases line up with TRBD1. The CDR3 has 17 residues. J was trimmed by 1 base and V by 5 bases; bases with no gene match: 11. The germline V gene encodes CDR1 GTSNPN and CDR2 SVGIG (reference sequence). Full variable domain (missing parts from reference TRBV30 and TRBJ1-3): SQTIHQWPATLVQPVGSPLSLECTVEGTSNPNLYWYRQAAGRGLQLLFYSVGIGQISSEVPQNLSASRPQDRQFILSSKKLLLSDSGFYLCAWGTGAFQGSGNTIYFGEGSWLTVV.

The CDR3 DNA reads as TGCGCCAGCAGCTTTGGACAGGCCAGCTCTGGAAACACCATATATTTT. Encoded protein: CASSFGQASSGNTIYF. V is TRBV5-1 and J is TRBJ1-3, with 7 nucleotides matching TRBD1. Germline values: CDR1 SGHRS, CDR2 YFSETQ. V was pared by 2 bases and J by 0 bases, with 5 bases of the junction left unmatched. This CDR3 has 16 amino acids.

CDR3 residues: CASSPTGIGNIQYF. The CDR3 DNA is TGTGCCAGCAGCCCGACAGGGATCGGAAACATTCAGTACTTC. V gene TRBV5-5 combines with J gene TRBJ2-4; TRBD1 matches at 7 bases. V shed 4 bases and J 6 bases; nucleotides not matched to a gene: 7. Germline V gives CDR1 SGHKS, CDR2 YYEKEE (reference sequence). This CDR3 contains 14 residues. Complete variable domain (other parts from reference TRBV5-5 and TRBJ2-4): DAGVTQSPTHLIKTRGQQVTLRCSPISGHKSVSWYQQVLGQGPQFIFQYYEKEERGRGNFPDRFSARQFPNYSSELNVNALLLGDSALYLCASSPTGIGNIQYFGAGTRLSVL.

A note on this clone: Other DNA variants within this sample encode the same CDR3. The J gene is TRBJ2-3, the V gene TRBV29-1; 8 nucleotides line up with TRBD2. Per germline, CDR1 SQVTM and CDR2 ANQGSEA. The CDR3 extends over 15 amino acids. After removal of 4 bases from V and 2 bases from J, the junction contained 8 bases not matched to a gene. The CDR3 spells CSVVLAGGPTDTQYF. The CDR3 bases are TGCAGCGTTGTGCTGGCGGGGGGACCCACAGATACGCAGTATTTT.

J is TRBJ2-3 and V is TRBV4-2, with D tentatively TRBD1 or TRBD2 (5 bases each). V gave up 1 base and J gave up 2 bases, with 13 bases separating them. CDR1 and CDR2 from the germline V gene are LGHNA and YNFKEQ. This CDR3 contains 16 residues. Here the CDR3 reads CASSQAGPLDTDTQYF. Here the CDR3 DNA reads TGTGCCAGCAGCCAAGCGGGGCCCCTCGACACAGATACGCAGTATTTT.

The table lists this clone with a count of one. The chain combines TRBV6-5 with TRBJ2-3; unclear D gene. This CDR3 has 11 amino acids. Deletions cut 4 bases from V and 11 bases from J, with 10 bases between. The germline CDR1 and CDR2 sequences are MNHEY and SVGAGI. In DNA, the CDR3 is TGTGCCAGCAGTTTCGGCTACCGGCAGTATTTT. The encoded protein is CASSFGYRQYF.